This T cell receptor beta chain derives from a study of blood T cell repertoires in COVID-19. Study-wide background: PBMCs, B-cell-depleted T cells, or T cells provided the cDNA or gDNA that made up the material.

The CDR3 has 10 amino acids. Per the germline V gene, CDR1 is GTSNPN and CDR2 is SVGIG (reference sequence). Per the original methods: Reference gene primer amplification gave estimated nucleated cell counts. This table comes from immunoSEQ multiplex PCR, and its TCRdb copy is limited to in-frame clones, with some not included. V and J calls and clone size follow that table, whereas D and trimming were derived from the DNA. The data show 200,000 or so clones, around 80% seen once. Material for sequencing was peripheral blood. The V gene is TRBV30, the J gene TRBJ1-1; no firm D call. The TCR originated in a human donor with acute or convalescent COVID-19. The donor label of this sample is uncertain. For the CDR3, the DNA is TGTGCTGGCGAGGAGTTTGAAGCTTTCTTT. It translates to CAGEEFEAFF.